This T cell receptor (beta chain) is drawn from a study of T cell repertoires in cytomegalovirus infection. In TCRdb, the reads were re-called with MiXCR into one record per CDR3 protein. In the table there are about 260,000 distinct CDR3 sequences, 12% to 15% of which are singletons. Germline CDR1 is SGHDT and CDR2 is YYEEEE. V lost 6 bases and J 0 bases, leaving 15 bases between the germline ends. The CDR3 has 15 residues. This clonotype was sampled from a human donor in good health (CMV status not recorded). Some clones in this sample may be carry-over from other donors' samples. Sequencing input: PBMCs. The rearrangement links TRBV5-6 to TRBJ1-1; no firm D call. The CDR3 is CASTSQLIMNTEAFF. DNA of the CDR3: TGTGCCAGCACCTCCCAACTAATCATGAACACTGAAGCTTTCTTT.